This TCR beta chain is from a study of shared clonotypes between healthy human individuals. Study-wide context: Ranging from 18 to 49 in age, donors were a couple of women and a few men.

The table came from immunoSEQ multiplex PCR; TCRdb's copy has only in-frame clones and leaves some out. There are some 2,000,000 clones in the sample; around 95% occur only once, and more than 0.1% lies in the top ten. Overall study findings and caveats: Represented genetic and exposure-history diversity was restricted by having few donors. In contrast to clonotypes shared by all four donors, non-shared clonotypes had lower generation probabilities. Depth was large, yet rarefaction showed that sorted-subset sequencing was incomplete.

Comments on this clone: The antigen remains unidentified.

The CDR3 is 15 amino acids. V lost 8 bases and J 4 bases, leaving 20 bases between the germline ends. CDR1 and CDR2 from the germline V gene are KGHSH and LQKENI. Sequencing was done on a sample of naive CD4+ T cells sorted from blood. As for subset: CD45RA+ positively selected. The sequence derives from a man aged 18 to 29 in good health. This chain links TRBV18 with TRBJ1-1; D is undetermined. In DNA, the CDR3 is TGTGCCAGCAAAGGGCTTACATCCGAGGGCACTGAAGCTTTCTTT. Encoded protein: CASKGLTSEGTEAFF.